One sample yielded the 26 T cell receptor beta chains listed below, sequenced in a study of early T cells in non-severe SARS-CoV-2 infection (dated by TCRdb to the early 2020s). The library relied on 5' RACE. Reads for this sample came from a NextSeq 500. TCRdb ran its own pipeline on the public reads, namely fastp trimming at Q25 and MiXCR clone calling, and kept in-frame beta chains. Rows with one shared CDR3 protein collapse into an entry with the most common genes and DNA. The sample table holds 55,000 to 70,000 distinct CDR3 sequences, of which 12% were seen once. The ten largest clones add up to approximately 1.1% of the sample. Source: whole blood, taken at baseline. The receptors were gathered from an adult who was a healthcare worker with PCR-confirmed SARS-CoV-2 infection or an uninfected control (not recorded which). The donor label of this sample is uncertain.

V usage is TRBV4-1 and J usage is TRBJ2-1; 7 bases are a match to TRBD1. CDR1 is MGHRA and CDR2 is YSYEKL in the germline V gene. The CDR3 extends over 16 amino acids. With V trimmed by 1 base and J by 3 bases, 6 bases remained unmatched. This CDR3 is CASSQAGTASYNEQFF. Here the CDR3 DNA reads TGCGCCAGCAGCCAAGCCGGGACAGCGAGCTACAATGAGCAGTTCTTC.

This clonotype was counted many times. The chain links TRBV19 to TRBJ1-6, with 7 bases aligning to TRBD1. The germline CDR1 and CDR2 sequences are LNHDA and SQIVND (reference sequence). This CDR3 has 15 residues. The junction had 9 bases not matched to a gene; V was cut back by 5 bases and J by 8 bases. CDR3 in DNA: TGTGCCAGTAGTTCCTCCGGGACAGCGCATTCACCCCTCCACTTT. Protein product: CASSSSGTAHSPLHF.

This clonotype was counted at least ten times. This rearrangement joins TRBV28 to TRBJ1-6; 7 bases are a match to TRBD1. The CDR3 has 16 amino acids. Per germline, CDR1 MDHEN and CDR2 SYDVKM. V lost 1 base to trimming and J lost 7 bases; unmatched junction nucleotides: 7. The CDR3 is CASSLSAGGTNSPLHF. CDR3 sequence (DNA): TGTGCCAGCAGTTTATCGGCAGGGGGTACCAATTCACCCCTCCACTTT. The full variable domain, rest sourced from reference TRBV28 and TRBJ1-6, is DVKVTQSSRYLVKRTGEKVFLECVQDMDHENMFWYRQDPGLGLRLIYFSYDVKMKEKGDIPEGYSVSREKKERFSLILESASTNQTSMYLCASSLSAGGTNSPLHFGNGTRLTVT.

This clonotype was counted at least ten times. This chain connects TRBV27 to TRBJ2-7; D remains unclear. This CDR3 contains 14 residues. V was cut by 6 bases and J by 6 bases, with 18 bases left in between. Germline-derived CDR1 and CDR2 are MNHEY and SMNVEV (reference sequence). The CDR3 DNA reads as TGTGCCAGCAGCCCTTCAGGCCCTAAAGTCGAGCAGTACGTC. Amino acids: CASSPSGPKVEQYV.

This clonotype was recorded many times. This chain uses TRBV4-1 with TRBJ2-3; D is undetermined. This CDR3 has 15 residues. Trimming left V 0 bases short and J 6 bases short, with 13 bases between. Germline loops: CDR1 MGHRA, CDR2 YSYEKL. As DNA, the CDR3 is TGCGCCAGCAGCCAAGACCCTAGGATCGCGGATACGCAGTATTTT. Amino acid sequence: CASSQDPRIADTQYF.

The CDR3 here is CATSGHPGQGSWSEQFF. The DNA for the CDR3 is TGTGCCACCAGTGGACATCCGGGACAGGGAAGTTGGAGTGAGCAGTTCTTC. The chain uses TRBV24-1 and TRBJ2-1; 9 positions agree with TRBD1. V was pared by 5 bases and J by 9 bases, with 16 bases of the junction left unmatched. Germline assignment: CDR1 KGHDR and CDR2 SFDVKD. The CDR3 length is 17 residues.

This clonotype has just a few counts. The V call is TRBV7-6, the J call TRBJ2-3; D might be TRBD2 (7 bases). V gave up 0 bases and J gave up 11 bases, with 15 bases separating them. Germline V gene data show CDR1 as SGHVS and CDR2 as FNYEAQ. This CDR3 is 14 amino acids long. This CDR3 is CASSLAGGAYEQYF. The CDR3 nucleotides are TGTGCCAGCAGCTTAGCGGGGGGGGCCTATGAGCAGTATTTT.

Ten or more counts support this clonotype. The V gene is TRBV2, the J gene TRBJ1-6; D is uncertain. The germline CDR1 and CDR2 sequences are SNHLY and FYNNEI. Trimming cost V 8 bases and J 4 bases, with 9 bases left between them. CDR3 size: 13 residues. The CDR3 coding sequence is TGTGCCAGCGCCCTCAGATATAATTCACCCCTCCACTTT. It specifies CASALRYNSPLHF.

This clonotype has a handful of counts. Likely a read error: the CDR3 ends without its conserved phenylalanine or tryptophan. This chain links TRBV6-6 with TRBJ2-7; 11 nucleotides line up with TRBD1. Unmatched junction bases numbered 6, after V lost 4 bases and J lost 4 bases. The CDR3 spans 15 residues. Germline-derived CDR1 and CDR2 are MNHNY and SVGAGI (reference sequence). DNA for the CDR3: TGTGCCAGCAGTTCACCGGGACAGGGGGGTTACGAGCAGTACGCC. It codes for CASSSPGQGGYEQYA.

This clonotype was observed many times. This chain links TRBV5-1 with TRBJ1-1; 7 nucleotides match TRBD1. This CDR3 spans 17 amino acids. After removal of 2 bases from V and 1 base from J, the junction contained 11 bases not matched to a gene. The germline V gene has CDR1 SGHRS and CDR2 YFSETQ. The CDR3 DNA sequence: TGCGCCAGCAGCTTAAGGGTGTTAGGGACAGCGAACACTGAAGCTTTCTTT. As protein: CASSLRVLGTANTEAFF.

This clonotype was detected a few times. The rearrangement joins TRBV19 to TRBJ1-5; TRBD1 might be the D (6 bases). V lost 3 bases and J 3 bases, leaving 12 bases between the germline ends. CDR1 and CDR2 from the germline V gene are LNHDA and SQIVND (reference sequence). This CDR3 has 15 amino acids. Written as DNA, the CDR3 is TGTGCCAGTAGTATGAAAACAGGGATCAATCAGCCCCAGCATTTT. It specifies CASSMKTGINQPQHF.

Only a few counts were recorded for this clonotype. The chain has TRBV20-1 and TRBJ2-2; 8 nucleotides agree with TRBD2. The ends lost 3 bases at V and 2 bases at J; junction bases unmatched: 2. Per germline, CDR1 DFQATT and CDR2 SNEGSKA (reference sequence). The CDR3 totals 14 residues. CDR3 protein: CSASGGANTGELFF. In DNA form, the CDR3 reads TGCAGTGCTAGCGGGGGGGCTAACACCGGGGAGCTGTTTTTT.

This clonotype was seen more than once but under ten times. This CDR3 is CASRQRGYTEAFF. CDR3 DNA: TGTGCCAGCAGACAGCGGGGGTACACTGAAGCTTTCTTT. The chain uses TRBV7-3 and TRBJ1-1; tentatively, D is TRBD1 (5 bases). The CDR3 runs 13 residues. CDR1 is SGHTA, CDR2 FQGTGA, per germline. The V end was cut by 6 bases, the J end by 3 bases, with 11 bases between.

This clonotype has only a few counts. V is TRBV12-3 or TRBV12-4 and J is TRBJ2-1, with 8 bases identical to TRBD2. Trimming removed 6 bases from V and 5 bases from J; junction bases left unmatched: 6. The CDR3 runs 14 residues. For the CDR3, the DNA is TGTGCCAGCAGCATGACTAGCGCGCACAATGAGCAGTTCTTC. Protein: CASSMTSAHNEQFF.

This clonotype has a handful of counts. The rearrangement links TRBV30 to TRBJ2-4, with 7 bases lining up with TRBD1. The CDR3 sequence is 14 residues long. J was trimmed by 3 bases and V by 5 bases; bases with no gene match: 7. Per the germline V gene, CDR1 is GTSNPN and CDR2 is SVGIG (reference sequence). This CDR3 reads CAWSDRSGKNIQYF. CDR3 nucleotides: TGTGCCTGGTCGGACAGGTCCGGCAAAAACATTCAGTACTTC.

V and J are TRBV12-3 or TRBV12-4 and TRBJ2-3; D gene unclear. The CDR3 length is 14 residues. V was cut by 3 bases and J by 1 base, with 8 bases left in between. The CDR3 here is CASSFQAGTDTQYF. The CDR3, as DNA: TGTGCCAGCAGTTTTCAGGCAGGCACAGATACGCAGTATTTT.

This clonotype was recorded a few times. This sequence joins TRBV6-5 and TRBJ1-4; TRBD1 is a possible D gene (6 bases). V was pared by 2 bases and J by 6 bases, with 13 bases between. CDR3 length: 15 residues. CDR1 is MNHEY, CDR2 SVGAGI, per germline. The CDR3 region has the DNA TGTGCCAGCAGTTACGCAGGGGCCTGGTATGAAAAACTGTTTTTT. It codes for CASSYAGAWYEKLFF.

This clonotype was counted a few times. The CDR3 is CAWSVRWDRDEPLHF. The CDR3 nucleotides are TGTGCCTGGAGTGTACGGTGGGACAGGGACGAGCCCCTCCACTTT. The rearrangement uses TRBV30 and TRBJ1-6; 9 bases are a match to TRBD1. Germline values: CDR1 GTSNPN, CDR2 SVGIG (reference sequence). The CDR3 sequence is 15 residues long. Trimming took 0 bases from V and 13 from J; bases not matched to a gene: 10.

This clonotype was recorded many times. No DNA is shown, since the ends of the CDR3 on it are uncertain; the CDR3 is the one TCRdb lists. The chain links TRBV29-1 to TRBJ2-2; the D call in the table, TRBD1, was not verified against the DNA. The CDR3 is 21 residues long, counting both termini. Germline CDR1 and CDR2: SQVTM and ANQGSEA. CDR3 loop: CSVGDRGVSIFEKRTPGSCFF.

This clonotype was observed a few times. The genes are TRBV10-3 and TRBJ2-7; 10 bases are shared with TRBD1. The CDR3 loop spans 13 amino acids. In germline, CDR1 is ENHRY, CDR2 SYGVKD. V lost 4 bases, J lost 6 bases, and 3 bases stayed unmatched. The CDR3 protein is CAISGTGGGEQYV. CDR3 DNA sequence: TGTGCCATCAGTGGGACAGGGGGTGGCGAGCAGTACGTC.

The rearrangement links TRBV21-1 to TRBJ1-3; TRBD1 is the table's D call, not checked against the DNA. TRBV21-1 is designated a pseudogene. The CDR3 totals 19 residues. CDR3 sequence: CASSTPSGTGRTPGNTIYF. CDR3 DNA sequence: TGTGCCAGCAGCACACCCTCGGGGACAGGGAGGACTCCTGGAAACACCATATATTTT.

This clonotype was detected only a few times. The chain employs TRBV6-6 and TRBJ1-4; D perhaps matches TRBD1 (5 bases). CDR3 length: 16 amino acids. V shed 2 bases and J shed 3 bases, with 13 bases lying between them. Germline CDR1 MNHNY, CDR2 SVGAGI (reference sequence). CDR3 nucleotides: TGTGCCAGCAGTTACGGCGGGGGGAAATCTAATGAAAAACTGTTTTTT. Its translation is CASSYGGGKSNEKLFF.

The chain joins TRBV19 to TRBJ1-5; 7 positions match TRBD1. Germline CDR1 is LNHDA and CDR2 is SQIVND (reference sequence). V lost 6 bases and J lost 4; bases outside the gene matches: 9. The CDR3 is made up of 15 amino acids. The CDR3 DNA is TGTGCCAGTAGCACGACCGGGACAGCTAATCAGCCCCAGCATTTT. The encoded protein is CASSTTGTANQPQHF.

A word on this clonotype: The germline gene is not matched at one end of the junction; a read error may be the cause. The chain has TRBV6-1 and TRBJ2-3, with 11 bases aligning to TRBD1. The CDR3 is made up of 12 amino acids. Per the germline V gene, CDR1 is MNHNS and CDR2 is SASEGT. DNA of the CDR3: TGTGCCAGCAGTGAAGGAGGGGACAGGGGGAGTTTT. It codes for CASSEGGDRGSF.

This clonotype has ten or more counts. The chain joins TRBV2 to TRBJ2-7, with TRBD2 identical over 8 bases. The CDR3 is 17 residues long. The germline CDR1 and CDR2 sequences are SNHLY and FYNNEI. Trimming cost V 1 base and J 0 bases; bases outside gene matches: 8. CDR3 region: CASSEGVSGMDSYEQYV. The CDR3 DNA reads TGTGCCAGCAGTGAAGGAGTTAGCGGGATGGACTCCTACGAGCAGTACGTC.

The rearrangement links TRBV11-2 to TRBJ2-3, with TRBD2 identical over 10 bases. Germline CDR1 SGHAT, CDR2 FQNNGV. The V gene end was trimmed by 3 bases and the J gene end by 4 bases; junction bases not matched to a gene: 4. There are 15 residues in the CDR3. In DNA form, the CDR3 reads TGTGCCAGCAGCTTGACCGGGACTAGCGCAGATACGCAGTATTTT. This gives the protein CASSLTGTSADTQYF.